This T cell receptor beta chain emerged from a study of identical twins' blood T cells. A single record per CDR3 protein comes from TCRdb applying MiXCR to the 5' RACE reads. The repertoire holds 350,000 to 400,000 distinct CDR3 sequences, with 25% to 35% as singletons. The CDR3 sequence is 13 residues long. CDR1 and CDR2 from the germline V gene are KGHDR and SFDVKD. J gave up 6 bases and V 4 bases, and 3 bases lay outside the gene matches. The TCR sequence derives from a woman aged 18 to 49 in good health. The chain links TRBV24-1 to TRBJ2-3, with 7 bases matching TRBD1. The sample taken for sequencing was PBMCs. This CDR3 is CATSDTGVDTQYF. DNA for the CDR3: TGTGCCACCAGTGACACAGGGGTCGATACGCAGTATTTT.